These 27 T cell receptor beta chains share one sample of origin, sequenced in a study of blood T cell repertoires in COVID-19 (dated by TCRdb to about 2020). The protocol used for the library was the immunoSEQ multiplex PCR assay. TCRdb limited this immuneACCESS table to in-frame rearrangements with V and J called. A share of clones is missing; checked studies link under half to unresolved V genes, and the rest is unexplained. The sample table holds over 200,000 clones, of which around four fifths were seen once. The top ten hold roughly 20% of the sample. Input material: peripheral blood. These receptors were obtained from an elderly woman with active or convalescent COVID-19.

CDR3 region: CASWRGVNEQFF. The CDR3 region has the DNA TGCGCCAGCTGGCGGGGAGTCAATGAGCAGTTCTTC. This rearrangement joins TRBV5-1 to TRBJ2-1, with a possible D match to TRBD2 (6 bases). With 7 bases removed from V and 6 bases from J, the gap between germline ends came to 11 bases. The CDR3 is 12 residues long. The V gene's germline CDR1 is SGHRS and CDR2 YFSETQ.

The chain carries TRBV6-2 or TRBV6-3 and TRBJ2-6; weak D call: TRBD2 (6 bases). Trimming took 1 base from V and 2 from J, leaving 12 bases between them. This CDR3 region has 17 residues. From germline, CDR1 is MNHEY and CDR2 SVGEGT. CDR3 sequence reads: CASSYFGSGPGANVLTF. DNA for the CDR3: TGTGCCAGCAGTTACTTCGGGAGCGGACCTGGGGCCAACGTCCTGACTTTC.

In its sample, this clone was seen a few times. V gene TRBV9 combines with J gene TRBJ1-6; possible D gene TRBD1, 6 bases. The CDR3 is 14 amino acids. Germline CDR1 reads SGDLS; CDR2 reads YYNGEE. Trimming removed 4 bases at V and 8 bases at J, with 13 bases between. The CDR3 DNA follows: TGTGCCAGCAGCAACCGGGACAACTATTCACCCCTCCACTTT. The encoded protein is CASSNRDNYSPLHF.

This chain connects TRBV21-1 to TRBJ2-7; the tabulated D call, TRBD1, remains unverified against the DNA. TRBV21-1 is a recognized pseudogene. CDR3 length: 15 amino acids. The CDR3 here is CASSKRQGASYEQYF. For the CDR3, the DNA is TGTGCCAGCAGCAAGAGACAGGGAGCCTCCTACGAGCAGTACTTC.

A few counts support this clone. V gene TRBV12-3 or TRBV12-4 combines with J gene TRBJ2-7; D is unclear. The CDR3 spans 12 residues. Trimming shortened V by 5 bases and J by 4 bases, and 9 bases separated the two germline ends. Here the CDR3 DNA reads TGTGCCAGCAGTCTTAACAAGTACGAGCAGTACTTC. Its translation is CASSLNKYEQYF.

The chain has TRBV19 and TRBJ2-7; no definite D call. Trimming left V 3 bases short and J 1 base short, with 10 bases between. Germline V gene sequence: CDR1 LNHDA, CDR2 SQIVND (reference sequence). The CDR3 consists of 14 residues. The CDR3, as DNA: TGTGCCAGTAGTATTGGCGGCGCTTCCTACGAGCAGTACTTC. Its protein product is CASSIGGASYEQYF. Complete variable domain (other parts from reference TRBV19 and TRBJ2-7): DGGITQSPKYLFRKEGQNVTLSCEQNLNHDAMYWYRQDPGQGLRLIYYSQIVNDFQKGDIAEGYSVSREKKESFPLTVTSAQKNPTAFYLCASSIGGASYEQYFGPGTRLTVT.

The chain links TRBV20-1 to TRBJ2-1; D is perhaps TRBD1 (6 bases). CDR3 size: 11 residues. Germline-derived CDR1 and CDR2 are DFQATT and SNEGSKA (reference sequence). Trimming took 5 bases from V and 5 from J, leaving 7 bases between them. The CDR3 region is CSADRHNEQFF. Written as DNA, the CDR3 is TGCAGTGCTGACAGGCACAATGAGCAGTTCTTC.

In its sample, this clone was seen a few times. The chain has TRBV5-4 and TRBJ1-2; the match to TRBD1 covers 8 bases. The CDR3 spans 13 residues. Looked up from germline, CDR1 is SGHNT and CDR2 is YYREEE (reference sequence). V was pared by 4 bases and J by 7 bases, with 6 bases of the junction left unmatched. The chain's CDR3 is CASSRDRTLGYTF. As DNA, the CDR3 is TGTGCCAGCAGCCGGGACAGGACGCTTGGCTACACCTTC.

This chain links TRBV18 with TRBJ1-1; 9 positions match TRBD1. CDR1 is KGHSH and CDR2 is LQKENI in the germline V gene. This CDR3 spans 16 amino acids. J lost 5 bases, V lost 6 bases, and 13 bases had no gene match. CDR3 protein: CASSHDGGQGWTEAFF. Written as DNA, the CDR3 is TGTGCCAGCTCCCATGATGGAGGACAGGGGTGGACTGAAGCTTTCTTT.

V and J are TRBV6-2 or TRBV6-3 and TRBJ1-1, with D perhaps matching TRBD1 (6 bases). This CDR3 comprises 14 residues. Germline values: CDR1 MNHEY, CDR2 SVGEGT. With 2 bases removed from V and 5 bases from J, the gap between germline ends came to 12 bases. For the CDR3, the DNA is TGTGCCAGCAGTTACGCGGGGGGCCGGACTGAAGCTTTCTTT. This sequence encodes CASSYAGGRTEAFF.

The chain combines TRBV18 with TRBJ2-1, with 8 bases matching TRBD2. Germline-derived CDR1 and CDR2 are KGHSH and LQKENI. V lost 8 bases, J lost 1 base, and 7 bases stayed unmatched. This CDR3 spans 15 amino acids. CDR3 residues: CASGAGGGSYNEQFF. The CDR3 nucleotides read TGTGCCAGCGGTGCGGGCGGGGGGTCCTACAATGAGCAGTTCTTC.

The rearrangement links TRBV3-1 (or the pseudogene TRBV3-2) to TRBJ2-1, with 7 bases identical to TRBD1. Germline trimming cut 2 bases from V and 2 bases from J; bases unmatched to any gene: 6. CDR3 length equals 16 residues. Germline CDR1 is LGHDT and CDR2 is YNNKEL (reference sequence). CDR3 sequence reads: CASSQYRGSPYNEQFF. The CDR3 DNA sequence: TGTGCCAGCAGCCAATACAGGGGTTCCCCCTACAATGAGCAGTTCTTC.

V gene TRBV6-5 combines with J gene TRBJ2-3; 10 bases map to TRBD2. The CDR3 consists of 15 residues. The junction had 5 bases not matched to a gene; V was cut back by 6 bases and J by 2 bases. Germline V CDR1 and CDR2: MNHEY, SVGAGI. The CDR3 loop is CASRLLAGNTDTQYF. CDR3 DNA sequence: TGTGCCAGCAGGCTACTAGCGGGGAACACAGATACGCAGTATTTT.

A few counts support this clone. This chain joins TRBV12-3 or TRBV12-4 and TRBJ2-5; tentative D call: TRBD1 (6 bases). Deletions cut 5 bases from V and 2 bases from J, with 9 bases between. This CDR3 contains 13 residues. The CDR3: CASSRGWQETQYF. The CDR3 DNA reads TGTGCCAGCAGTAGGGGGTGGCAAGAGACCCAGTACTTC.

The chain uses TRBV29-1 and TRBJ1-1; 7 bases line up with TRBD1. The CDR3 is made up of 14 amino acids. Germline assignment: CDR1 SQVTM and CDR2 ANQGSEA. With V trimmed by 6 bases and J by 1 base, 8 bases remained unmatched. The CDR3 bases are TGCAGCGTCGGTGATCGACAGGGGAACACTGAAGCTTTCTTT. Protein product: CSVGDRQGNTEAFF.

The genes are TRBV6-5 and TRBJ1-5, with TRBD1 as a possible D gene (5 bases). Germline V gives CDR1 MNHEY, CDR2 SVGAGI. The CDR3 covers 13 residues. The V end lost 9 bases, the J end lost 0 bases, and 9 bases lay between the germline ends. The DNA for the CDR3 is TGTGCCAGTGACAGCAATAGCAATCAGCCCCAGCATTTT. This gives the protein CASDSNSNQPQHF.

The rearrangement uses TRBV4-2 and TRBJ2-5; D is possibly TRBD2 (6 bases). Between the trimmed V and J ends, which lost 5 bases and 3 bases, there was a span of 13 bases. The V gene's germline CDR1 is LGHNA and CDR2 YNFKEQ. The CDR3 length is 14 residues. CDR3 nucleotide sequence: TGTGCCAGCAGCGACCCGGGGGAGAAAGAGACCCAGTACTTC. Amino acids: CASSDPGEKETQYF.

The J gene is TRBJ2-3, the V gene TRBV18; 11 nucleotides match TRBD2. The V and J ends lost 1 base and 1 base, in that order; junction bases with no gene match: 1. Germline V gene lookup returns CDR1 KGHSH and CDR2 LQKENI. This CDR3 is 16 amino acids long. The CDR3 loop is CASSPLLAGGTDTQYF. The CDR3 bases are TGTGCCAGCTCACCACTACTAGCGGGGGGCACAGATACGCAGTATTTT. Based on the CDR3 plus reference TRBV18 and TRBJ2-3, the full variable domain is NAGVMQNPRHLVRRRGQEARLRCSPMKGHSHVYWYRQLPEEGLKFMVYLQKENIIDESGMPKERFSAEFPKEGPSILRIQQVVRGDSAAYFCASSPLLAGGTDTQYFGPGTRLTVL.

The CDR3 bases are TGTGCCAGCAGCGTAGCAGGGGTGAGTCAGCCCCAGCATTTT. Translation: CASSVAGVSQPQHF. The chain is built from TRBV9 and TRBJ1-5; maybe TRBD1 (6 bases). Per the germline V gene, CDR1 is SGDLS and CDR2 is YYNGEE. CDR3 length: 14 residues. Trimming pared 0 bases from V and 6 bases from J, leaving 10 bases between. The full variable domain, its missing parts supplied by reference TRBV9 and TRBJ1-5, is DSGVTQTPKHLITATGQRVTLRCSPRSGDLSVYWYQQSLDQGLQFLIQYYNGEERAKGNILERFSAQQFPDLHSELNLSSLELGDSALYFCASSVAGVSQPQHFGDGTRLSIL.

The V and J genes are TRBV5-1 and TRBJ1-3; a possible D gene is TRBD1 (6 bases). V was clipped by 0 bases and J by 0 bases, with 16 bases between them. The CDR3 consists of 18 residues. Germline V lookup: CDR1 SGHRS, CDR2 YFSETQ. The CDR3 protein is CASSLGSGTSSSGNTIYF. CDR3 in DNA: TGCGCCAGCAGCTTGGGGTCCGGGACATCGAGCTCTGGAAACACCATATATTTT.

The chain is built from TRBV12-3 or TRBV12-4 and TRBJ1-1, with D possibly matching TRBD1 (5 bases). This CDR3 is 13 amino acids long. V lost 3 bases and J 4 bases, leaving 9 bases between the germline ends. CDR3 in DNA: TGTGCCAGCAGTTTTAGGGGTTCCACTGAAGCTTTCTTT. Amino acid sequence: CASSFRGSTEAFF.

V gene TRBV19 combines with J gene TRBJ1-2; 7 positions agree with TRBD1. V shed 4 bases and J 12 bases; nucleotides not matched to a gene: 14. Germline CDR1 reads LNHDA; CDR2 reads SQIVND (reference sequence). The CDR3 spans 14 residues. DNA for the CDR3: TGTGCCAGTAGTACATTAGGGACAGCCGTGTTGAACACCTTC. It yields the protein CASSTLGTAVLNTF.

The chain couples TRBV7-2 to TRBJ1-2; D is possibly TRBD1 (5 bases). V was pared by 5 bases and J by 4 bases, with 11 bases between. Germline V gives CDR1 SGHTA, CDR2 FQGNSA. The CDR3 has 13 residues. The CDR3, as DNA: TGTGCCAGCAGCCCCGGGGGGGGCTATGGCTACACCTTC. Translating it yields CASSPGGGYGYTF.

The chain employs TRBV7-2 and TRBJ1-5; D uncertain. CDR3 length equals 14 residues. Germline lookup yields CDR1 SGHTA and CDR2 FQGNSA. Between the trimmed V and J ends, which lost 4 bases and 0 bases, there was a span of 7 bases. In DNA form, the CDR3 reads TGTGCCAGCAGCTACCAGAATAGCAATCAGCCCCAGCATTTT. Amino acid sequence: CASSYQNSNQPQHF.

The chain couples TRBV5-6 to TRBJ1-5; D ambiguous. The CDR3 is made up of 15 amino acids. V shed 2 bases and J shed 5 bases, with 14 bases lying between them. CDR1 is SGHDT and CDR2 is YYEEEE in the germline V gene. This chain's CDR3 is CASSLGGPRDQPQHF. CDR3 nucleotides: TGTGCCAGCAGCTTAGGTGGGCCGCGGGATCAGCCCCAGCATTTT.

This clone was seen only a few times. The chain carries TRBV6-1 and TRBJ1-2, with 7 bases identical to TRBD1. Unmatched junction bases numbered 7, after V lost 5 bases and J lost 4 bases. This CDR3 comprises 14 residues. CDR1 and CDR2 (germline): MNHNS, SASEGT. The CDR3 DNA is TGTGCCAGCAGTTCCTCGGACAGGCTCTATGGCTACACCTTC. Amino acids: CASSSSDRLYGYTF.

This sequence joins TRBV3-1 (or the pseudogene TRBV3-2) and TRBJ2-2; a weak D match, TRBD1 (5 bases). This CDR3 has 17 amino acids. From germline, CDR1 is LGHDT and CDR2 YNNKEL (reference sequence). Trimming removed 0 bases at V and 1 base at J, with 12 bases between. As DNA, the CDR3 is TGTGCCAGCAGCCAAGATATGGCAGGGCGGAACACCGGGGAGCTGTTTTTT. It is translated as CASSQDMAGRNTGELFF.